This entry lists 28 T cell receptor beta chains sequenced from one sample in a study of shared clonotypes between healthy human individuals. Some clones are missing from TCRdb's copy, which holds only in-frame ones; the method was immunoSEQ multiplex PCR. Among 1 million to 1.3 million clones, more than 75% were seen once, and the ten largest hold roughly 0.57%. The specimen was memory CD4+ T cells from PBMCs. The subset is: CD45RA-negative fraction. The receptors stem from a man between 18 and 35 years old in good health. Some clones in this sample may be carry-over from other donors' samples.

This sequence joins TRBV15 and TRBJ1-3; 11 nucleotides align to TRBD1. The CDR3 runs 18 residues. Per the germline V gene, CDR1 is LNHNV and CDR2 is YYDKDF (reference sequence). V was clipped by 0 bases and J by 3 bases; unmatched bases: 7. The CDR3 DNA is TGTGCCACCAGCAGAGATCTCGGACAGGGGGCGCGTGGAAACACCATATATTTT. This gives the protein CATSRDLGQGARGNTIYF.

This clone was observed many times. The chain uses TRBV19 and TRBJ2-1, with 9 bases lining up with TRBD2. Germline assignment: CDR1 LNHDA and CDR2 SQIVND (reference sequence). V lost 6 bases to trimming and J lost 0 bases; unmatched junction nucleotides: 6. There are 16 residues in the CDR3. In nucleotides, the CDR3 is TGTGCCAGTAGGCCCCAGGGACTAGCCTCCTACAATGAGCAGTTCTTC. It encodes CASRPQGLASYNEQFF.

CDR3 in amino acids: CASSHGTSGIPRLYF. The CDR3 DNA is TGTGCCAGCAGCCACGGGACTAGCGGGATCCCCCGGCTGTATTTT. J is TRBJ2-3 and V is TRBV4-2; TRBD2 matches 13 bases. Germline CDR1 LGHNA, CDR2 YNFKEQ. The CDR3 loop spans 15 amino acids. V was clipped by 3 bases and J by 14 bases; unmatched bases: 11.

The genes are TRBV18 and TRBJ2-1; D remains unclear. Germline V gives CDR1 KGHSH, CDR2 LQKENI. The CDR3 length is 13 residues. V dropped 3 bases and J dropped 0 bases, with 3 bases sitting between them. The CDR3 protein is CASSPDSYNEQFF. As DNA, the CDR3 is TGTGCCAGCTCACCCGACTCCTACAATGAGCAGTTCTTC.

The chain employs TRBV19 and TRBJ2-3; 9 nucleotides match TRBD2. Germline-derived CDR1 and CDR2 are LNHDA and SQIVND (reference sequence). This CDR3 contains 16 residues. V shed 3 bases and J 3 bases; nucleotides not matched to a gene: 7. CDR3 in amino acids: CASSMLAGAVTDTQYF. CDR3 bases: TGTGCCAGTAGTATGTTAGCGGGAGCTGTTACAGATACGCAGTATTTT.

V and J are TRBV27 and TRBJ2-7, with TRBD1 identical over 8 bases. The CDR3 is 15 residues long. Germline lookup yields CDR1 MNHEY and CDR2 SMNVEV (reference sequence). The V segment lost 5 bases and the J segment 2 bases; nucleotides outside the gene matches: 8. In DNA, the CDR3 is TGTGCCAGCAGTCTCCGACAGGGGCTAGCCTACGAGCAGTACTTC. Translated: CASSLRQGLAYEQYF.

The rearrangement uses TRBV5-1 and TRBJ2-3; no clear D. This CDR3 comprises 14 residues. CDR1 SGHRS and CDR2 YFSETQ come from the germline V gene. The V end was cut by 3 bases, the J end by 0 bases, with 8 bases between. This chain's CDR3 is CASSSQTSTDTQYF. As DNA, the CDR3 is TGCGCCAGCAGCTCCCAAACTAGCACAGATACGCAGTATTTT.

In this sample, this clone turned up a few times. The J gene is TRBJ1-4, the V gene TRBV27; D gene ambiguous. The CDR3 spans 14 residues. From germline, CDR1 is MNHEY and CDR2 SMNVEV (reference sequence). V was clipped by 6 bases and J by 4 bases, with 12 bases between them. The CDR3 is CASSHTVHNEKLFF. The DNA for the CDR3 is TGTGCCAGCAGCCACACAGTACATAATGAAAAACTGTTTTTT.

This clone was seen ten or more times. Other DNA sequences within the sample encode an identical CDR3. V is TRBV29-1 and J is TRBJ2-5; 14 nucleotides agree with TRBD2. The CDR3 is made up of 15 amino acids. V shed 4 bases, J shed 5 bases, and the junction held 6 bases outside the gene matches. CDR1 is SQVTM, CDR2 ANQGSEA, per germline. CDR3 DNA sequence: TGCAGCGTTGCGAGACTAGCGGGAGGGGAGGAGACCCAGTACTTC. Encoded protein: CSVARLAGGEETQYF.

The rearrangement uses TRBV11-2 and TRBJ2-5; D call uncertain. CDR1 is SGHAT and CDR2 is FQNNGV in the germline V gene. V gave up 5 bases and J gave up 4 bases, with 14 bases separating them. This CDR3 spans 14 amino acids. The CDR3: CASSLRRLGETQYF. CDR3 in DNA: TGTGCCAGCAGCCTCAGAAGATTAGGAGAGACCCAGTACTTC.

The CDR3 region is CASSLLQGANEKLFF. The CDR3 DNA is TGCGCCAGCAGCCTCTTACAGGGGGCGAACGAAAAACTGTTTTTT. The rearrangement joins TRBV5-1 to TRBJ1-4, with 9 positions matching TRBD1. Germline lookup yields CDR1 SGHRS and CDR2 YFSETQ. The V and J ends lost 4 bases and 8 bases, in that order; junction bases with no gene match: 9. The CDR3 is 15 residues long.

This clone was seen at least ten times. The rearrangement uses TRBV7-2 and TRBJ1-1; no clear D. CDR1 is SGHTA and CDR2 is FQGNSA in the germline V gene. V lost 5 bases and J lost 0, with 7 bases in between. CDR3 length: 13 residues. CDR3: CASSAYMNTEAFF. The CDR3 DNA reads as TGTGCCAGCAGCGCGTACATGAACACTGAAGCTTTCTTT.

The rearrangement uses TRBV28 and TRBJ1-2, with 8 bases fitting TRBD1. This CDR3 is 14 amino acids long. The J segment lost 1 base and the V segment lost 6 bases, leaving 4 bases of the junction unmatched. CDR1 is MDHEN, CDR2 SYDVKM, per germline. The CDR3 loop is CASRRGQGNYGYTF. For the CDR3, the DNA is TGTGCCAGCAGACGCGGACAGGGTAACTATGGCTACACCTTC.

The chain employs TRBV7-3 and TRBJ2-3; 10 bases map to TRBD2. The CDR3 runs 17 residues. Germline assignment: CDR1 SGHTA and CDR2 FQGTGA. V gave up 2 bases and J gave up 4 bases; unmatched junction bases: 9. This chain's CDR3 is CASSLQPSGRTPDTQYF. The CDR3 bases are TGTGCCAGCAGCTTACAACCTAGCGGGAGAACCCCAGATACGCAGTATTTT.

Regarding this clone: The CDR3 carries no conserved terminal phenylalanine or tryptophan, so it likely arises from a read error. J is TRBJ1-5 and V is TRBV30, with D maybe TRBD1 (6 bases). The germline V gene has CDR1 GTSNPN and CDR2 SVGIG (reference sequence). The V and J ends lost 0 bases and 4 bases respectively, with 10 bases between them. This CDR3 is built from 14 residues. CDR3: CAWSVLQGNQPQHS. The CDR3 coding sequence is TGTGCCTGGAGTGTATTGCAGGGGAATCAGCCCCAGCATTCT.

The DNA for the CDR3 is TGTGCCAGCAGTTACACACCTGTCGGGGCCCAGCATTTT. It encodes CASSYTPVGAQHF. The V and J genes are TRBV6-6 and TRBJ1-5, with no clear D. The V end lost 2 bases, the J end lost 11 bases, and 13 bases lay between the germline ends. CDR3 length equals 13 residues. Germline CDR1 is MNHNY and CDR2 is SVGAGI (reference sequence).

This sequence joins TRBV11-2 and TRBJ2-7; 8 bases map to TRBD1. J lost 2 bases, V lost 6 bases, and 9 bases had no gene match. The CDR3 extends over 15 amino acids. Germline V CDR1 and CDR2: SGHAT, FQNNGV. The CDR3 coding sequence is TGTGCCAGCAGAGCCCGGACAGGGCTCGCCTACGAGCAGTACTTC. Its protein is CASRARTGLAYEQYF.

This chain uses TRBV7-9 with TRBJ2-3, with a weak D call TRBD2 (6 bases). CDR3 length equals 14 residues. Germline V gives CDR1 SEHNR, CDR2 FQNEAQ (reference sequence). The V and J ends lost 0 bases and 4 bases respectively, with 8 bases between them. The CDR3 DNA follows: TGTGCCAGCAGCTTAGCGGAGGGGCCAGATACGCAGTATTTT. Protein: CASSLAEGPDTQYF.

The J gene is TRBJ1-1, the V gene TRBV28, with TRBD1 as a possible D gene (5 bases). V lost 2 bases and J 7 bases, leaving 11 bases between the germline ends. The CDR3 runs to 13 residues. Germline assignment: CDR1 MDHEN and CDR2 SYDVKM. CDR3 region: CASSLGGSNEAFF. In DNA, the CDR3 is TGTGCCAGCAGTTTAGGGGGGTCGAATGAAGCTTTCTTT.

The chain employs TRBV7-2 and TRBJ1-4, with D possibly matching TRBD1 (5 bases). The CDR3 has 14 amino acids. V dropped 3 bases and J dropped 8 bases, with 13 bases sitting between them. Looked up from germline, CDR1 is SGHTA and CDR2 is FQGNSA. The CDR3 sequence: CASSFRQGGEKLFF. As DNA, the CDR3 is TGTGCCAGCAGCTTTCGTCAGGGAGGCGAAAAACTGTTTTTT.

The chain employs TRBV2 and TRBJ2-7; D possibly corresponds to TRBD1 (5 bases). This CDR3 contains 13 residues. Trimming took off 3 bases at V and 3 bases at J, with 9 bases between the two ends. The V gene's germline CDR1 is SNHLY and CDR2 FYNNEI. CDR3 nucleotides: TGTGCCAGCAGTGATTATCAGGGCTACGAGCAGTACTTC. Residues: CASSDYQGYEQYF.

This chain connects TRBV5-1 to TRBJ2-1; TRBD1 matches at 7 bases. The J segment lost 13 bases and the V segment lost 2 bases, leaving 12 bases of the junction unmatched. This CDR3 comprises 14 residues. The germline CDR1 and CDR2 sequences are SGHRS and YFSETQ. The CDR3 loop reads CASSLTTTGSGQFF. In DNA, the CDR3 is TGCGCCAGCAGCTTAACAACGACAGGGTCAGGACAGTTCTTC. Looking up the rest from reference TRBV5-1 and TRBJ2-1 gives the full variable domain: KAGVTQTPRYLIKTRGQQVTLSCSPISGHRSVSWYQQTPGQGLQFLFEYFSETQRNKGNFPGRFSGRQFSNSRSEMNVSTLELGDSALYLCASSLTTTGSGQFFGPGTRLTVL.

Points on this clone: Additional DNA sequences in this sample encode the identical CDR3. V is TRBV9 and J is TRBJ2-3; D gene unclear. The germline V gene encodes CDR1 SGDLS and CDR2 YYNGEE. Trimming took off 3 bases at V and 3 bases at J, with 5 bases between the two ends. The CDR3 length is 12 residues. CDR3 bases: TGTGCCAGCAGCGGGGGAACAGATACGCAGTATTTT. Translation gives CASSGGTDTQYF.

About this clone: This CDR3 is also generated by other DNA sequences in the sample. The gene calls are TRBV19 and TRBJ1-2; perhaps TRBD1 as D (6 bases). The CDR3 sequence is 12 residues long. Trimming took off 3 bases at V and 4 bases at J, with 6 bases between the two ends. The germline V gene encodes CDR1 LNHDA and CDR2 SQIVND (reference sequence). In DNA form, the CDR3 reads TGTGCCAGTAGTATCAGGGGCTATGGCTACACCTTC. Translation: CASSIRGYGYTF. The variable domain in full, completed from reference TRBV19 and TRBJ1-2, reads DGGITQSPKYLFRKEGQNVTLSCEQNLNHDAMYWYRQDPGQGLRLIYYSQIVNDFQKGDIAEGYSVSREKKESFPLTVTSAQKNPTAFYLCASSIRGYGYTFGSGTRLTVV.

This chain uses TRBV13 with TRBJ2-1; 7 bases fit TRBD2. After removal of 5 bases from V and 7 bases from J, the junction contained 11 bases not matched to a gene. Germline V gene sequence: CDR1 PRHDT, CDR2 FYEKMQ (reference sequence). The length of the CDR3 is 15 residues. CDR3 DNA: TGTGCCAGCAGCCTTCGTATGGGAGGGTGGAATGAGCAGTTCTTC. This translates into CASSLRMGGWNEQFF.

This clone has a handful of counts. DNA of the CDR3: TGTGCCAGCAGCCGCGACAGGGAGGGTTTCGGAAACACCATATATTTT. Translated, it gives CASSRDREGFGNTIYF. The chain links TRBV5-5 to TRBJ1-3; TRBD1 matches at 7 bases. V was pared by 4 bases and J by 4 bases, with 11 bases of the junction left unmatched. CDR3 length: 16 amino acids. Per germline, CDR1 SGHKS and CDR2 YYEKEE (reference sequence).

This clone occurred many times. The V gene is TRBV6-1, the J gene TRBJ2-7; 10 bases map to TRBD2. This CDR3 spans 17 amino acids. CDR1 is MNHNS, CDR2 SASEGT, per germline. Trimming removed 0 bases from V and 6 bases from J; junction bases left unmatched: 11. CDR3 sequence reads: CASSEAGTSAYRLEQYF. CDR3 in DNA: TGTGCCAGCAGTGAAGCGGGGACTAGCGCGTACCGGCTCGAGCAGTACTTC.

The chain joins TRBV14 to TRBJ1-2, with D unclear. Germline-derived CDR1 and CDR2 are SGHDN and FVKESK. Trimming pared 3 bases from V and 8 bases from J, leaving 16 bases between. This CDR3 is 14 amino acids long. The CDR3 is CASSHILPGGGYTF. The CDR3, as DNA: TGTGCCAGCAGCCATATTCTTCCCGGTGGAGGCTACACCTTC.